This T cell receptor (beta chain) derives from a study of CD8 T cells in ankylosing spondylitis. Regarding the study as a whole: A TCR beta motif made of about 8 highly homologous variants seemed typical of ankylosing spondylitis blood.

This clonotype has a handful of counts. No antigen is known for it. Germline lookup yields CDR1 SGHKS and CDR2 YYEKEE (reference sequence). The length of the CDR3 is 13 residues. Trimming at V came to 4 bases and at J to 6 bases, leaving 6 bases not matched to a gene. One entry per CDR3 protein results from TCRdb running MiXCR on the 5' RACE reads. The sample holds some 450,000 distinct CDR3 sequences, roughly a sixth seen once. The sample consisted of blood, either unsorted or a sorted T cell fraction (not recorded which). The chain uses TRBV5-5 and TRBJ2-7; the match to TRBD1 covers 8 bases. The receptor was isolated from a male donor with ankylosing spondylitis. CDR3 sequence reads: CASSRGTGLEQYF. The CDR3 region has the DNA TGTGCCAGCAGCCGTGGGACAGGCCTCGAGCAGTACTTC.